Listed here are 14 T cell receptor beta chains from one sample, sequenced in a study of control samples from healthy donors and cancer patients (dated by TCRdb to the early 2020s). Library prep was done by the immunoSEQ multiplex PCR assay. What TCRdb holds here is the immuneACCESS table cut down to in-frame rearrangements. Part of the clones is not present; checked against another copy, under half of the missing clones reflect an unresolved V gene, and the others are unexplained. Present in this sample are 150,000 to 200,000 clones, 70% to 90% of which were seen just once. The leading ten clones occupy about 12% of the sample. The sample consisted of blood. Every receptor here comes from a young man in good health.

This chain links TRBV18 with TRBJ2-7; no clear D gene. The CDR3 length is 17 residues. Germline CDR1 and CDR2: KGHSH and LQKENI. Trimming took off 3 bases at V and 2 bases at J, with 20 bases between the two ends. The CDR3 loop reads CASSPLSAGPGPYEQYF. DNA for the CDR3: TGTGCCAGCTCACCCTTATCGGCAGGCCCAGGTCCCTACGAGCAGTACTTC. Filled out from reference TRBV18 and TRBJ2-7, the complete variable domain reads NAGVMQNPRHLVRRRGQEARLRCSPMKGHSHVYWYRQLPEEGLKFMVYLQKENIIDESGMPKERFSAEFPKEGPSILRIQQVVRGDSAAYFCASSPLSAGPGPYEQYFGPGTRLTVT.

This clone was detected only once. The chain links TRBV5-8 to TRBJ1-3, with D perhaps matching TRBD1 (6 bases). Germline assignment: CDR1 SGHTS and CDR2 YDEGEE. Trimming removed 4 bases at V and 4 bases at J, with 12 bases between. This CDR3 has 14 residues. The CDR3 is CASSIDRKGNTIYF. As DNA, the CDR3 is TGTGCCAGCAGCATAGACAGGAAAGGAAACACCATATATTTT.

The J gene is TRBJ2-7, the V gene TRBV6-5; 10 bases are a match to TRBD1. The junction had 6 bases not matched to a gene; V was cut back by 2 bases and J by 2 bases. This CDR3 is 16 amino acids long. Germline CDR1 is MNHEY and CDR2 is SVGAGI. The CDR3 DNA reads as TGTGCCAGCAGTTACGCCTCCGGGACAGGGGCCTACGAGCAGTACTTC. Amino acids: CASSYASGTGAYEQYF.

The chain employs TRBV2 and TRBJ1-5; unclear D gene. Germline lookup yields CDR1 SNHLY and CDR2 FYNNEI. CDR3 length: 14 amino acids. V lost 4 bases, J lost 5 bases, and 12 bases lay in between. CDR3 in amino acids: CASSVEGRHQPQHF. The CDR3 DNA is TGTGCCAGCAGTGTGGAAGGGCGGCATCAGCCCCAGCATTTT.

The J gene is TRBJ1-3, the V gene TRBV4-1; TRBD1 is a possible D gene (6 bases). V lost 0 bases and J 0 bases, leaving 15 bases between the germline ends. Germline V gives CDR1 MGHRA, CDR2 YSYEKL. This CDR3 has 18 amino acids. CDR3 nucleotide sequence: TGCGCCAGCAGCCAAGAGTGGGGACAACTATCCTCTGGAAACACCATATATTTT. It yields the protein CASSQEWGQLSSGNTIYF.

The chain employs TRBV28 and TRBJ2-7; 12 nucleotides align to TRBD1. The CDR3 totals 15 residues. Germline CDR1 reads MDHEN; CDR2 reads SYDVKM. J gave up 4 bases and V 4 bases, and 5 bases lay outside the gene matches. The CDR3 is CASSSGTGGAYEQYF. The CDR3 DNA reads TGTGCCAGCAGTTCCGGGACAGGGGGCGCGTACGAGCAGTACTTC. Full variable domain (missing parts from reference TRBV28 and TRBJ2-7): DVKVTQSSRYLVKRTGEKVFLECVQDMDHENMFWYRQDPGLGLRLIYFSYDVKMKEKGDIPEGYSVSREKKERFSLILESASTNQTSMYLCASSSGTGGAYEQYFGPGTRLTVT.

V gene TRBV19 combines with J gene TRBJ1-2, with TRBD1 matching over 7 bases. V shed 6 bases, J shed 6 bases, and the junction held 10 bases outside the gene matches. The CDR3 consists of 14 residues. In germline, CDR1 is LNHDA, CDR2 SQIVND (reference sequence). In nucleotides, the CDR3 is TGTGCCAGTAGCAGCACAGGGGTGGAACATGGCTACACCTTC. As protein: CASSSTGVEHGYTF. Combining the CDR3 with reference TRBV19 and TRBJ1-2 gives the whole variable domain DGGITQSPKYLFRKEGQNVTLSCEQNLNHDAMYWYRQDPGQGLRLIYYSQIVNDFQKGDIAEGYSVSREKKESFPLTVTSAQKNPTAFYLCASSSTGVEHGYTFGSGTRLTVV.

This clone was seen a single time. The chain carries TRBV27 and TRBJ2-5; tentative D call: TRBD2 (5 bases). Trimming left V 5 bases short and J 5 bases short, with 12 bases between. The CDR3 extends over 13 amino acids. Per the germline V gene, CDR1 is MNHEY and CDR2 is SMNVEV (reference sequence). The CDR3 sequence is CASSLDGEETQYF. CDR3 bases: TGTGCCAGCAGTCTGGATGGGGAGGAGACCCAGTACTTC.

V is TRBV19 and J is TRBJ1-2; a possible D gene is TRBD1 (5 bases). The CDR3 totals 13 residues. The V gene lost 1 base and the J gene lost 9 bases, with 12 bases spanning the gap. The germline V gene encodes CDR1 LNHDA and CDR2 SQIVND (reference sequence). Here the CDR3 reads CASSIVDSHRYTF. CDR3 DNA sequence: TGTGCCAGTAGTATAGTTGACAGTCACCGCTACACCTTC.

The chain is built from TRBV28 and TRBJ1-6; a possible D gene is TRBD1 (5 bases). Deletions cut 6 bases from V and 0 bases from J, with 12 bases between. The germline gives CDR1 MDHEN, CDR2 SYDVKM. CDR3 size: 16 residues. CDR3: CASSSGTSSYNSPLHF. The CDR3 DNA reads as TGTGCCAGCAGCTCAGGGACTAGCTCCTATAATTCACCCCTCCACTTT.

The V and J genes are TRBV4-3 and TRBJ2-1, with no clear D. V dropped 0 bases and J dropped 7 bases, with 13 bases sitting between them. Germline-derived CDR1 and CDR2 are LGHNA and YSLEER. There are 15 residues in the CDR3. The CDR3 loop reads CASSQEPLVGNEQFF. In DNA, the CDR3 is TGCGCCAGCAGCCAAGAACCCCTGGTTGGGAATGAGCAGTTCTTC.

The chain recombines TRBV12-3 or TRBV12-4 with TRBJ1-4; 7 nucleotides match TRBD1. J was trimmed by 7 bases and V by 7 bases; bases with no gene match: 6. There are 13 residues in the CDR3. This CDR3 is CASINRGGEKLFF. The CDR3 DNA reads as TGTGCCAGCATTAACAGGGGTGGTGAAAAACTGTTTTTT.

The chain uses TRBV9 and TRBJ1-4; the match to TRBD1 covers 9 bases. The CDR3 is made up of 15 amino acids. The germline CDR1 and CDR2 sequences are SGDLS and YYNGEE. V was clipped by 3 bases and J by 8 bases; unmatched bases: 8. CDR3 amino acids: CASSASGTGWEKLFF. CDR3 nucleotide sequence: TGTGCCAGCAGCGCCTCCGGGACAGGGTGGGAAAAACTGTTTTTT.

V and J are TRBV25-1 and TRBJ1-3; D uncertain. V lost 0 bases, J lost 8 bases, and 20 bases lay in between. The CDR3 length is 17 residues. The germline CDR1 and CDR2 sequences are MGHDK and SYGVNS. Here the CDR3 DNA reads TGTGCCAGCAGTGAATATGGGAGCGGAACCGGCAAGGACACCATATATTTT. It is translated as CASSEYGSGTGKDTIYF.